One sample yielded the 11 T cell receptor beta chains listed below, sequenced in a study of blood T cell repertoires in COVID-19. Profiling relied on immunoSEQ multiplex PCR, and the TCRdb table lists in-frame clones only, not all of them. The repertoire consists of more than 150,000 clones, with 86% occurring once and the leading ten covering roughly 7%. The sequenced sample was peripheral blood. The receptor set was obtained from a man between 45 and 60 years old with active or convalescent COVID-19.

This clone was picked up one time. This chain links TRBV5-4 with TRBJ1-1; D gene unclear. Deletions cut 2 bases from V and 1 base from J, with 6 bases between. Germline CDR1 SGHNT, CDR2 YYREEE (reference sequence). CDR3 size: 13 residues. Here the CDR3 DNA reads TGTGCCAGCAGCTTAACCAGGAACACTGAAGCTTTCTTT. Protein sequence: CASSLTRNTEAFF.

This chain uses TRBV6-6 with TRBJ1-5; unclear D gene. CDR3 length: 15 amino acids. The germline CDR1 and CDR2 sequences are MNHNY and SVGAGI (reference sequence). Trimming stripped 0 bases from V and 2 bases from J, with 8 bases between. CDR3 nucleotides: TGTGCCAGCAGTTACTCCGGGAAGGGCAATCAGCCCCAGCATTTT. Its translation: CASSYSGKGNQPQHF.

The chain is built from TRBV7-2 and TRBJ1-4, with 9 bases matching TRBD1. The CDR3 runs to 17 residues. Looked up from germline, CDR1 is SGHTA and CDR2 is FQGNSA. Losses at the gene ends were 4 bases for V and 0 bases for J; bases not matched to a gene: 6. The CDR3 reads CASSSGQGRPTNEKLFF. The DNA for the CDR3 is TGTGCCAGCAGCTCGGGACAGGGAAGGCCAACTAATGAAAAACTGTTTTTT. The whole variable domain, remainder taken from reference TRBV7-2 and TRBJ1-4, is GAGVSQSPSNKVTEKGKDVELRCDPISGHTALYWYRQSLGQGLEFLIYFQGNSAPDKSGLPSDRFSAERTGGSVSTLTIQRTQQEDSAVYLCASSSGQGRPTNEKLFFGSGTQLSVL.

The chain uses TRBV4-3 and TRBJ2-7, with a tentative D call TRBD2 (6 bases). V was pared by 0 bases and J by 3 bases, with 12 bases between. Germline CDR1 reads LGHNA; CDR2 reads YSLEER. This CDR3 contains 15 residues. The chain's CDR3 is CASSQELGLIYEQYF. Here the CDR3 DNA reads TGCGCCAGCAGCCAAGAGCTCGGACTAATCTACGAGCAGTACTTC.

This clone was observed a single time. CDR3 protein: CASRDNSYEQYF. The CDR3 DNA follows: TGTGCCAGCAGGGACAACTCCTACGAGCAGTACTTC. The rearrangement joins TRBV27 to TRBJ2-7; D possibly corresponds to TRBD1 (5 bases). Trimming took off 6 bases at V and 0 bases at J, with 6 bases between the two ends. Looked up from germline, CDR1 is MNHEY and CDR2 is SMNVEV (reference sequence). CDR3 size: 12 residues.

As regards this clone: The sample contains more than one DNA sequence encoding this CDR3. The rearrangement uses TRBV19 and TRBJ2-5; possible D gene TRBD1, 5 bases. Germline V lookup: CDR1 LNHDA, CDR2 SQIVND (reference sequence). V lost 3 bases and J lost 1, with 6 bases in between. The length of the CDR3 is 13 residues. CDR3 residues: CASSMGLQETQYF. In DNA form, the CDR3 reads TGTGCCAGTAGTATGGGGCTCCAAGAGACCCAGTACTTC.

The J gene is TRBJ2-7, the V gene TRBV15, with a tentative D call TRBD1 (5 bases). Trimming took 0 bases from V and 5 from J, leaving 8 bases between them. This CDR3 spans 13 amino acids. The germline V gene encodes CDR1 LNHNV and CDR2 YYDKDF (reference sequence). Here the CDR3 reads CATSRDKGDEQYF. The CDR3 DNA reads TGTGCCACCAGCAGAGATAAAGGGGACGAGCAGTACTTC.

The rearrangement joins TRBV6-2 or TRBV6-3 to TRBJ2-4, with D possibly matching TRBD2 (6 bases). CDR3 length equals 12 residues. The V and J ends lost 2 bases and 11 bases respectively, with 10 bases between them. Looked up from germline, CDR1 is MNHEY and CDR2 is SVGEGT. Here the CDR3 reads CASSYGSSVQYF. The CDR3 DNA reads TGTGCCAGCAGTTACGGGTCTAGCGTTCAGTACTTC.

The chain links TRBV9 to TRBJ2-5, with D possibly being TRBD1 (5 bases). V shed 0 bases and J shed 5 bases, with 11 bases lying between them. The CDR3 length is 14 residues. CDR1 SGDLS and CDR2 YYNGEE come from the germline V gene. CDR3 bases: TGTGCCAGCAGCGTAGAGGGGATAACGGAGACCCAGTACTTC. Protein: CASSVEGITETQYF.

The genes are TRBV3-1 (or the pseudogene TRBV3-2) and TRBJ1-3; D not certain. Trimming shortened V by 4 bases and J by 0 bases, and 10 bases separated the two germline ends. Looked up from germline, CDR1 is LGHDT and CDR2 is YNNKEL (reference sequence). This CDR3 spans 15 amino acids. In nucleotides, the CDR3 is TGTGCCAGCAGCCGCCGACGGGACTCTGGAAACACCATATATTTT. This codes for CASSRRRDSGNTIYF.

The DNA of the CDR3 is TGTGCCAGCAGCTTAGGTAGCGGGAGTTCCTACAATGAGCAGTTCTTC. Residues: CASSLGSGSSYNEQFF. The rearrangement uses TRBV11-1 and TRBJ2-1, with TRBD2 identical over 9 bases. CDR1 SGHAT and CDR2 FQDESV come from the germline V gene (reference sequence). This CDR3 is 16 amino acids long. The V gene end was trimmed by 1 base and the J gene end by 1 base; junction bases not matched to a gene: 2. Looking up the rest from reference TRBV11-1 and TRBJ2-1 gives the full variable domain: EAEVAQSPRYKITEKSQAVAFWCDPISGHATLYWYRQILGQGPELLVQFQDESVVDDSQLPKDRFSAERLKGVDSTLKIQPAELGDSAMYLCASSLGSGSSYNEQFFGPGTRLTVL.